The 15 T cell receptor beta chains in this list originate from one sample, sequenced in a study of blood T cell repertoires in COVID-19. Assay used: immunoSEQ multiplex PCR; TCRdb lists only in-frame clones, some missing. The repertoire has about 82,000 clones, under 90% of them found once; the top ten carry about 12%. The sequenced sample was peripheral blood. The receptors shown here come from a woman in her 40s with active or convalescent COVID-19.

The gene calls are TRBV11-3 and TRBJ2-3; 7 nucleotides line up with TRBD2. Germline lookup yields CDR1 SGHNT and CDR2 YENEEA. The CDR3 runs to 15 residues. The V gene end was trimmed by 5 bases and the J gene end by 5 bases; junction bases not matched to a gene: 10. The CDR3 nucleotides are TGTGCCAGCAGCACTGGGGCTAGCGGAATAGATACGCAGTATTTT. Translation: CASSTGASGIDTQYF.

The chain couples TRBV6-1 to TRBJ1-1, with 9 bases lining up with TRBD1. Germline trimming cut 2 bases from V and 2 bases from J; bases unmatched to any gene: 3. CDR1 is MNHNS, CDR2 SASEGT, per germline. This CDR3 is built from 15 residues. CDR3 nucleotide sequence: TGTGCCAGCAGTGAACCGGGACAGGGAAACACTGAAGCTTTCTTT. Its protein product is CASSEPGQGNTEAFF.

The chain carries TRBV14 and TRBJ1-6; 7 bases are a match to TRBD1. The CDR3 covers 17 residues. The junction had 13 bases not matched to a gene; V was cut back by 4 bases and J by 7 bases. Germline-derived CDR1 and CDR2 are SGHDN and FVKESK. The CDR3, as DNA: TGTGCCAGCAGCCCCGGGACAGCCATAGCCCGAAATTCACCCCTCCACTTT. It translates to CASSPGTAIARNSPLHF.

This clone was seen a handful of times. The gene calls are TRBV5-6 and TRBJ1-2; D is possibly TRBD1 (6 bases). This CDR3 is 18 amino acids long. The V end was cut by 1 base, the J end by 2 bases, with 21 bases between. Germline CDR1 reads SGHDT; CDR2 reads YYEEEE. CDR3 loop: CASSLPLLAGEPNYGYTF. The CDR3 nucleotides read TGTGCCAGCAGCTTGCCCCTTTTGGCAGGGGAGCCGAACTATGGCTACACCTTC.

At least ten counts were recorded for this clone. The chain recombines TRBV12-5 with TRBJ2-7; 7 nucleotides line up with TRBD1. The germline V gene encodes CDR1 LGHNT and CDR2 FRNRAP. The J segment lost 4 bases and the V segment lost 0 bases, leaving 9 bases of the junction unmatched. This CDR3 has 16 amino acids. As DNA, the CDR3 is TGTGCTAGTGGTTTGGTAACAGGGGTAGGGGGATACGAGCAGTACTTC. Encoded protein: CASGLVTGVGGYEQYF.

V and J are TRBV28 and TRBJ2-7, with D tentatively TRBD2 (6 bases). The CDR3 totals 14 residues. The germline CDR1 and CDR2 sequences are MDHEN and SYDVKM. V was clipped by 5 bases and J by 5 bases, with 16 bases between them. The CDR3 DNA follows: TGTGCCAGCAGTCCGCTTGGGAGGATCCACGAGCAGTACTTC. Translating it yields CASSPLGRIHEQYF.

In its sample, this clone was seen a few times. The chain has TRBV7-9 and TRBJ2-6; D remains ambiguous. Germline values: CDR1 SEHNR, CDR2 FQNEAQ (reference sequence). Between the trimmed V and J ends, which lost 6 bases and 13 bases, there was a span of 4 bases. The CDR3 consists of 9 residues. The CDR3 DNA is TGTGCCAGCAGTAATGTCCTGACTTTC. Amino acids: CASSNVLTF.

The chain has TRBV5-4 and TRBJ1-2; no firm D call. CDR3 size: 13 residues. CDR1 is SGHNT, CDR2 YYREEE, per germline (reference sequence). Trimming took 4 bases from V and 2 from J, leaving 9 bases between them. CDR3 nucleotides: TGTGCCAGCAGCGCCGCCCGGAACTATGGCTACACCTTC. Translating gives CASSAARNYGYTF.

The chain recombines TRBV10-2 with TRBJ1-5; a possible D gene is TRBD1 (5 bases). Germline CDR1 and CDR2: WSHSY and SAAADI. Trimming stripped 8 bases from V and 1 base from J, with 12 bases between. CDR3 length equals 14 residues. CDR3 amino acids: CASSQGFSNQPQHF. CDR3 bases: TGCGCCAGCTCCCAGGGATTCAGCAATCAGCCCCAGCATTTT.

There are a few counts of this clone. CDR3 amino acids: CASSKDRDRWQPQHF. The CDR3 DNA reads TGTGCCAGTAGTAAGGACAGGGATCGATGGCAGCCCCAGCATTTT. The J gene is TRBJ1-5, the V gene TRBV19, with 8 bases aligning to TRBD1. The germline gives CDR1 LNHDA, CDR2 SQIVND (reference sequence). After removal of 4 bases from V and 7 bases from J, the junction contained 9 bases not matched to a gene. The length of the CDR3 is 15 residues.

The rearrangement links TRBV5-4 to TRBJ2-7; 7 bases line up with TRBD2. Per germline, CDR1 SGHNT and CDR2 YYREEE (reference sequence). V shed 6 bases, J shed 2 bases, and the junction held 8 bases outside the gene matches. The CDR3 has 14 amino acids. The CDR3 DNA is TGTGCCAGCAACCTGGGGGGGGGAACCTACGAGCAGTACTTC. Its translation is CASNLGGGTYEQYF.

The CDR3 loop reads CATSGTANSPLHF. The CDR3 coding sequence is TGTGCCACCTCCGGGACAGCAAATTCACCCCTCCACTTT. This rearrangement joins TRBV24-1 to TRBJ1-6; TRBD1 agrees at 7 bases. Germline values: CDR1 KGHDR, CDR2 SFDVKD. This CDR3 is built from 13 residues. Germline trimming cut 9 bases from V and 7 bases from J; bases unmatched to any gene: 5.

The V call is TRBV5-1, the J call TRBJ1-2, with D uncertain. Deletions cut 4 bases from V and 8 bases from J, with 15 bases between. This CDR3 has 13 residues. The germline gives CDR1 SGHRS, CDR2 YFSETQ. The CDR3, as DNA: TGCGCCAGCAGCACTGACGGGATTGACGGCTACACCTTC. Residues: CASSTDGIDGYTF.

The chain combines TRBV5-6 with TRBJ2-7, with 10 bases aligning to TRBD1. Germline CDR1 SGHDT, CDR2 YYEEEE. The CDR3 extends over 15 amino acids. V shed 0 bases, J shed 3 bases, and the junction held 3 bases outside the gene matches. Written as DNA, the CDR3 is TGTGCCAGCAGCTTGGGGGACAGGGGAAACTACGAGCAGTACTTC. Its translation: CASSLGDRGNYEQYF.

V gene TRBV6-6 combines with J gene TRBJ2-3, with TRBD2 identical over 12 bases. This CDR3 contains 14 residues. Germline CDR1 MNHNY, CDR2 SVGAGI (reference sequence). Losses at the gene ends were 6 bases for V and 5 bases for J; bases not matched to a gene: 3. DNA for the CDR3: TGTGCCAGCAGGCCGGGACTAGCGGGAGATACGCAGTATTTT. Translation gives CASRPGLAGDTQYF.